Below, 29 T cell receptor beta chains from the same sample are listed, as sequenced in a study of T cell responses to AZD1222 COVID-19 vaccine. Sequenced by immunoSEQ multiplex PCR; TCRdb stores in-frame clones only, minus some. The sample includes 100,000 or so clones, approximately 92% seen only once; the top ten take 1.2%. The sample consisted of peripheral blood, taken on day 0 of AZD1222 vaccination. Receptors were obtained from an adult in good health.

The chain uses TRBV11-3 and TRBJ2-7, with D hard to call. Trimming cost V 2 bases and J 2 bases, with 10 bases left between them. CDR3 length: 14 amino acids. The germline gives CDR1 SGHNT, CDR2 YENEEA. The CDR3 protein is CASSLSHQTYEQYF. The CDR3 nucleotides are TGTGCCAGCAGCTTAAGTCACCAGACCTACGAGCAGTACTTC.

The rearrangement links TRBV19 to TRBJ1-2; perhaps TRBD1 as D (6 bases). The CDR3 is 16 amino acids. V was pared by 8 bases and J by 4 bases, with 23 bases between. Germline lookup yields CDR1 LNHDA and CDR2 SQIVND (reference sequence). CDR3 DNA: TGTGCCAGTTCTCACAGGGTTACCCTTAAGGGCTATGGCTACACCTTC. This encodes CASSHRVTLKGYGYTF.

The chain recombines TRBV3-1 (or the pseudogene TRBV3-2) with TRBJ2-4, with TRBD2 matching 10 bases. This CDR3 contains 20 residues. J lost 0 bases, V lost 1 base, and 12 bases had no gene match. Germline lookup yields CDR1 LGHDT and CDR2 YNNKEL (reference sequence). The CDR3 bases are TGTGCCAGCAGCCAAGTAATGGGACTAGCGCTCCGAGGAGCCAAAAACATTCAGTACTTC. This sequence encodes CASSQVMGLALRGAKNIQYF.

The chain is built from TRBV30 and TRBJ2-7; TRBD2 matches 12 bases. This CDR3 comprises 15 residues. V lost 4 bases, J lost 7 bases, and 11 bases stayed unmatched. Germline V CDR1 and CDR2: GTSNPN, SVGIG (reference sequence). The CDR3 is CAWTVGLAGGREQYF. The CDR3, as DNA: TGTGCCTGGACCGTCGGGCTAGCGGGAGGGAGGGAGCAGTACTTC.

The chain links TRBV18 to TRBJ2-1, with TRBD2 matching over 12 bases. V shed 6 bases, J shed 4 bases, and the junction held 4 bases outside the gene matches. Germline lookup yields CDR1 KGHSH and CDR2 LQKENI. This CDR3 is built from 15 residues. In DNA, the CDR3 is TGTGCCAGCTCGCAACTAGCGGGGGGTTACAATGAGCAGTTCTTC. Translated, it gives CASSQLAGGYNEQFF.

The chain joins TRBV29-1 to TRBJ2-5, with D possibly TRBD1 on 6 matching bases. Germline V lookup: CDR1 SQVTM, CDR2 ANQGSEA. With 1 base removed from V and 1 base from J, the gap between germline ends came to 19 bases. The CDR3 extends over 17 amino acids. The CDR3 loop is CSVEGYHRVKSQETQYF. DNA of the CDR3: TGCAGCGTTGAAGGCTATCACAGGGTAAAGAGCCAAGAGACCCAGTACTTC. The whole variable domain, remainder taken from reference TRBV29-1 and TRBJ2-5, is SAVISQKPSRDICQRGTSLTIQCQVDSQVTMMFWYRQQPGQSLTLIATANQGSEATYESGFVIDKFPISRPNLTFSTLTVSNMSPEDSSIYLCSVEGYHRVKSQETQYFGPGTRLLVL.

The chain joins TRBV19 to TRBJ1-4; TRBD1 aligns across 7 bases. The germline V gene has CDR1 LNHDA and CDR2 SQIVND (reference sequence). Trimming cost V 4 bases and J 7 bases; bases outside gene matches: 6. The CDR3 sequence is 14 residues long. The CDR3 sequence: CASSSDREIEKLFF. CDR3 nucleotide sequence: TGTGCCAGTAGTAGCGACAGGGAGATTGAAAAACTGTTTTTT.

The J gene is TRBJ1-6, the V gene TRBV9; D might be TRBD1 (5 bases). There are 20 residues in the CDR3. Between the trimmed V and J ends, which lost 3 bases and 0 bases, there was a span of 22 bases. Germline assignment: CDR1 SGDLS and CDR2 YYNGEE. CDR3 DNA: TGTGCCAGCAGCGCCACGGGGCTGGACGGGACCCGCTCCTATAATTCACCCCTCCACTTT. Residues: CASSATGLDGTRSYNSPLHF.

The rearrangement links TRBV5-8 to TRBJ2-4; 14 positions match TRBD2. J was trimmed by 4 bases and V by 9 bases; bases with no gene match: 6. The CDR3 has 15 amino acids. Germline CDR1 reads SGHTS; CDR2 reads YDEGEE. Written as DNA, the CDR3 is TGTGCCACCGGGACTAGCGGGAGTCGGAAAAACATTCAGTACTTC. This translates into CATGTSGSRKNIQYF.

The chain uses TRBV7-9 and TRBJ1-2, with 9 bases that match TRBD1. The J segment lost 7 bases and the V segment lost 2 bases, leaving 8 bases of the junction unmatched. This CDR3 is built from 15 residues. Germline V lookup: CDR1 SEHNR, CDR2 FQNEAQ (reference sequence). DNA for the CDR3: TGTGCCAGCAGCTTACCACGGGACAGGGCGGGTGGCTACACCTTC. Translation gives CASSLPRDRAGGYTF.

V and J are TRBV7-9 and TRBJ2-1; D might be TRBD1 or TRBD2, each matching 5 bases. The CDR3 contains 16 residues. V was trimmed by 4 bases and J by 5 bases, leaving 18 bases between them. Germline values: CDR1 SEHNR, CDR2 FQNEAQ (reference sequence). The chain's CDR3 is CASSWIRDAGDNEQFF. The CDR3 region has the DNA TGTGCCAGCAGCTGGATCCGGGACGCTGGCGACAATGAGCAGTTCTTC. Full variable domain (missing parts from reference TRBV7-9 and TRBJ2-1): DTGVSQNPRHKITKRGQNVTFRCDPISEHNRLYWYRQTLGQGPEFLTYFQNEAQLEKSRLLSDRFSAERPKGSFSTLEIQRTEQGDSAMYLCASSWIRDAGDNEQFFGPGTRLTVL.

This chain links TRBV7-2 with TRBJ1-2; TRBD1 matches 11 bases. The germline V gene encodes CDR1 SGHTA and CDR2 FQGNSA. V lost 4 bases and J lost 13; bases outside the gene matches: 5. The CDR3 runs to 12 residues. The CDR3 loop reads CASSYRDRGVTF. In DNA, the CDR3 is TGTGCCAGCAGCTACCGGGACAGGGGGGTCACCTTC. The complete variable domain, with remaining parts taken from reference TRBV7-2 and TRBJ1-2, reads GAGVSQSPSNKVTEKGKDVELRCDPISGHTALYWYRQSLGQGLEFLIYFQGNSAPDKSGLPSDRFSAERTGGSVSTLTIQRTQQEDSAVYLCASSYRDRGVTFGSGTRLTVV.

The table lists this clone with a count of one. The chain carries TRBV6-5 and TRBJ2-7; TRBD1 aligns across 8 bases. CDR3 length: 15 residues. Germline CDR1 MNHEY, CDR2 SVGAGI. The trim removed 6 bases at V and 2 bases at J, leaving 9 bases unmatched. The CDR3 region is CASRKDRAGAYEQYF. In nucleotides, the CDR3 is TGTGCCAGCAGGAAGGACAGGGCAGGGGCCTACGAGCAGTACTTC.

The chain's CDR3 is CASSQVGDLDEQFF. CDR3 DNA: TGTGCCAGCAGCCAAGTAGGGGACTTAGATGAGCAGTTCTTC. The rearrangement links TRBV3-1 (or the pseudogene TRBV3-2) to TRBJ2-1; a weak D match, TRBD2 (6 bases). The CDR3 runs to 14 residues. V was trimmed by 1 base and J by 8 bases, leaving 12 bases between them. Germline CDR1 and CDR2: LGHDT and YNNKEL (reference sequence).

V usage is TRBV6-4 and J usage is TRBJ2-3, with TRBD1 as a possible D gene (5 bases). Per the germline V gene, CDR1 is MRHNA and CDR2 is SNTAGT. The CDR3 extends over 14 amino acids. V was pared by 2 bases and J by 0 bases, with 6 bases between. In nucleotides, the CDR3 is TGTGCCAGCAGTGACAGGGGTAGCACAGATACGCAGTATTTT. The encoded protein is CASSDRGSTDTQYF.

This sequence joins TRBV4-2 and TRBJ1-6; D remains unclear. The V end was cut by 0 bases, the J end by 6 bases, with 9 bases between. The CDR3 totals 15 residues. Germline V gene data show CDR1 as LGHNA and CDR2 as YNFKEQ. CDR3 bases: TGTGCCAGCAGCCAAGATGCGGGATTTAATTCACCCCTCCACTTT. Translation gives CASSQDAGFNSPLHF.

The chain is built from TRBV7-2 and TRBJ2-1, with 9 bases fitting TRBD2. Germline-derived CDR1 and CDR2 are SGHTA and FQGNSA. J was trimmed by 7 bases and V by 4 bases; bases with no gene match: 11. The CDR3 covers 16 residues. The CDR3 loop is CASSYRLAVAPNEQFF. The DNA for the CDR3 is TGTGCCAGCAGCTACCGACTAGCGGTGGCTCCGAATGAGCAGTTCTTC. Based on the CDR3 plus reference TRBV7-2 and TRBJ2-1, the full variable domain is GAGVSQSPSNKVTEKGKDVELRCDPISGHTALYWYRQSLGQGLEFLIYFQGNSAPDKSGLPSDRFSAERTGGSVSTLTIQRTQQEDSAVYLCASSYRLAVAPNEQFFGPGTRLTVL.

The V and J genes are TRBV3-1 (or the pseudogene TRBV3-2) and TRBJ1-1; D is unclear. V lost 3 bases to trimming and J lost 11 bases, with 19 bases between them. Germline loops: CDR1 LGHDT, CDR2 YNNKEL (reference sequence). The CDR3 sequence is 14 residues long. For the CDR3, the DNA is TGTGCCAGCAGCCATTTGGCCCGAACAACCCCCGCTTTCTTT. It translates to CASSHLARTTPAFF.

This clone is a singleton in its sample. The chain carries TRBV7-2 and TRBJ1-5; no clear D. Germline CDR1 SGHTA, CDR2 FQGNSA. Trimming left V 3 bases short and J 7 bases short, with 10 bases between. There are 13 residues in the CDR3. CDR3 in amino acids: CASSLVSKQPQHF. Written as DNA, the CDR3 is TGTGCCAGCAGCTTGGTGTCTAAACAGCCCCAGCATTTT.

This clone occurred a few times. V usage is TRBV7-9 and J usage is TRBJ1-2; D remains unclear. Germline-derived CDR1 and CDR2 are SEHNR and FQNEAQ (reference sequence). Trimming pared 0 bases from V and 7 bases from J, leaving 9 bases between. The length of the CDR3 is 13 residues. In DNA form, the CDR3 reads TGTGCCAGCAGCTTAGCGCAGGCCGGTGGCTACACCTTC. Protein product: CASSLAQAGGYTF.

This sequence joins TRBV15 and TRBJ2-4; 7 bases are a match to TRBD1. V shed 9 bases and J 6 bases; nucleotides not matched to a gene: 17. This CDR3 region has 16 residues. Germline loops: CDR1 LNHNV, CDR2 YYDKDF (reference sequence). The CDR3 DNA reads as TGTGCCACAGCTATAAGGACAGGAAAGTACTCAAACATTCAGTACTTC. Its protein product is CATAIRTGKYSNIQYF.

This rearrangement joins TRBV4-1 to TRBJ2-3; no definite D call. Germline lookup yields CDR1 MGHRA and CDR2 YSYEKL. V was shortened by 4 bases and J by 0 bases, with 5 bases between the two germline ends. The CDR3 length is 13 residues. In nucleotides, the CDR3 is TGCGCCAGCAGCCGGAAAAGCACAGATACGCAGTATTTT. Residues: CASSRKSTDTQYF.

V usage is TRBV27 and J usage is TRBJ2-7; perhaps TRBD2 as D (6 bases). The V and J ends lost 3 bases and 3 bases respectively, with 12 bases between them. From germline, CDR1 is MNHEY and CDR2 SMNVEV (reference sequence). This CDR3 is 14 amino acids long. The CDR3 here is CASSFIAGIYEQYF. DNA for the CDR3: TGTGCCAGCAGTTTTATTGCGGGAATCTACGAGCAGTACTTC.

V and J are TRBV7-9 and TRBJ1-1; TRBD1 agrees at 7 bases. The CDR3 consists of 14 residues. V lost 5 bases and J lost 0; bases outside the gene matches: 3. From germline, CDR1 is SEHNR and CDR2 FQNEAQ (reference sequence). CDR3 sequence: CASSLGQMNTEAFF. For the CDR3, the DNA is TGTGCCAGCAGCCTGGGACAGATGAACACTGAAGCTTTCTTT.

The chain has TRBV10-3 and TRBJ2-6; D gene unclear. CDR1 ENHRY and CDR2 SYGVKD come from the germline V gene. Deletions cut 0 bases from V and 0 bases from J, with 9 bases between. The CDR3 covers 17 residues. Here the CDR3 reads CAISESDGSSGANVLTF. The CDR3 DNA is TGTGCCATCAGTGAGTCGGACGGAAGCTCTGGGGCCAACGTCCTGACTTTC.

The gene calls are TRBV15 and TRBJ2-7; D is perhaps TRBD2 (6 bases). The V and J ends lost 5 bases and 2 bases respectively, with 13 bases between them. This CDR3 has 14 residues. Germline V gene sequence: CDR1 LNHNV, CDR2 YYDKDF (reference sequence). The CDR3 spells CATSPGLATYEQYF. Written as DNA, the CDR3 is TGTGCCACCAGCCCCGGGCTAGCGACCTACGAGCAGTACTTC.

The J gene is TRBJ1-1, the V gene TRBV19, with a weak D call TRBD1 (6 bases). The ends were cut back, 3 bases at V and 1 base at J, with 9 bases in the middle. Looked up from germline, CDR1 is LNHDA and CDR2 is SQIVND (reference sequence). The length of the CDR3 is 14 residues. The CDR3 is CASSIRDKNTEAFF. CDR3 in DNA: TGTGCCAGTAGTATTAGGGACAAGAACACTGAAGCTTTCTTT.

The genes are TRBV10-3 and TRBJ1-1; TRBD1 might be the D (6 bases). The germline gives CDR1 ENHRY, CDR2 SYGVKD. V was clipped by 3 bases and J by 1 base, with 12 bases between them. This CDR3 comprises 15 residues. The CDR3 DNA is TGTGCCATCAGTGATTCGGGACATTCGAACACTGAAGCTTTCTTT. Translation gives CAISDSGHSNTEAFF.

The CDR3 region is CASSQDGQGKETQYF. DNA for the CDR3: TGCGCCAGCAGCCAAGACGGGCAGGGAAAAGAGACCCAGTACTTC. V gene TRBV4-1 combines with J gene TRBJ2-5; a weak D match, TRBD1 (5 bases). The V end lost 0 bases, the J end lost 3 bases, and 11 bases lay between the germline ends. Per the germline V gene, CDR1 is MGHRA and CDR2 is YSYEKL. The CDR3 has 15 amino acids.